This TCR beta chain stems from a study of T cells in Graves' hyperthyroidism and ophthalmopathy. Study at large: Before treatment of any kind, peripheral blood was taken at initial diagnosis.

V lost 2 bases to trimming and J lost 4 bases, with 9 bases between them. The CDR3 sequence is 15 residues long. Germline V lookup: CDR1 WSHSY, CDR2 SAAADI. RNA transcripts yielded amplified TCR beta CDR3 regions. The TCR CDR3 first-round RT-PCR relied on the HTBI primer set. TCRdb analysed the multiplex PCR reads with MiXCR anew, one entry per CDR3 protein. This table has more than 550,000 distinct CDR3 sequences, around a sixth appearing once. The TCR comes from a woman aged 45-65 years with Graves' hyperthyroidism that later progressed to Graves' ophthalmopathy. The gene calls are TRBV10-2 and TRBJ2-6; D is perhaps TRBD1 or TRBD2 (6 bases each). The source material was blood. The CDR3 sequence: CASSEIGGGANVLTF. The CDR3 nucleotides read TGCGCCAGCAGTGAGATAGGGGGGGGGGCCAACGTCCTGACTTTC.